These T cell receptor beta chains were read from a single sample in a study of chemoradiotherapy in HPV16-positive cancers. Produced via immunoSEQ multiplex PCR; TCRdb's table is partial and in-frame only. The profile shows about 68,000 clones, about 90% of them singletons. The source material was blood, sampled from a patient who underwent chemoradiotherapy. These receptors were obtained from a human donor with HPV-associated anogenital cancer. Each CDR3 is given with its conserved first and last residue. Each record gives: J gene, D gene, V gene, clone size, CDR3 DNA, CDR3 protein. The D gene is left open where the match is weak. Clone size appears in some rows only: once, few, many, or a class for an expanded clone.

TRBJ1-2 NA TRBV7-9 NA TGTGCCAGCCAAGACGGGACTTTTAGGAGCTATGGCTACACCTTC CASQDGTFRSYGYTF
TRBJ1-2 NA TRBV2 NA TGTGCCAGCAGCGATGACGGTAACTATGGCTACACCTTC CASSDDGNYGYTF
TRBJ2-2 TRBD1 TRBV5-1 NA TGCGCCAGCAGCTTCTCGGACAGGGGGGACACCGGGGAGCTGTTTTTT CASSFSDRGDTGELFF
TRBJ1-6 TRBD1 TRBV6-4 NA TGTGCCAGCAGTCCCGGGACAGCTAATTCACCCCTCCACTTT CASSPGTANSPLHF
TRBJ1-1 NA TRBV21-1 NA TGTGCCAGCAGCAACCGTTACAGGGTTCGGAACACTGAAGCTTTCTTT CASSNRYRVRNTEAFF
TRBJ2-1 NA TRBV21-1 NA TGTGCCAGCAGCAAAGTCCGGGGGAACTCATACAATTACCCATACAATGAGCAGTTCTTC CASSKVRGNSYNYPYNEQFF
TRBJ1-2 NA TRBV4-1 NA TGCGCCAGCAGCAGACAGGAATTTAACTATGGCTACACCTTC CASSRQEFNYGYTF
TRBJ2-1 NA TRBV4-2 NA TGTGCCAGCAGCCAAGATCGGGCTGGATACAATGAGCAGTTCTTC CASSQDRAGYNEQFF
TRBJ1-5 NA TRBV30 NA TGTGCCTGGAGTCCGGGGAGGGATCAGCCCCAGCATTTT CAWSPGRDQPQHF
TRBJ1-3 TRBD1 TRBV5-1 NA TGCGCCAGCACTCGGGACAGCCTCTCTGGAAACACCATATATTTT CASTRDSLSGNTIYF
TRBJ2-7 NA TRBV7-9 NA TGTGCCAGCAGCTTAGAGAGTCAGGGGAGGGAGCAGTACTTC CASSLESQGREQYF
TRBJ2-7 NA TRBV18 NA TGTGCCAGCAACAAAAATACAGGGCAGAGGGACGAGCAGTACTTC CASNKNTGQRDEQYF
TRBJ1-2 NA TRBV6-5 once TGTGCCAGCAGGGTACAGATTAACTATGGCTACACCTTC CASRVQINYGYTF